These T cell receptor beta chains were read from a single sample in a study of blood T cell repertoires in COVID-19. Profiled with immunoSEQ multiplex PCR; TCRdb holds only in-frame clones, not every one. In the table there are under 110,000 clones, about four fifths of which are singletons. The sequencing input was peripheral blood. The receptors were sampled from a woman aged 60-75 years with acute or convalescent COVID-19. Both conserved end residues are part of each CDR3. Fields, in order: CDR3 protein, CDR3 DNA, clone size, D gene, J gene, V gene. The D gene is left open where the match is weak. The size of a clone is reported for some rows only, either as once, few or many, or as a class for expanded clones.

CDR3: CSVEPGQGGYTF
DNA: TGCAGCGTTGAACCGGGACAGGGAGGCTACACCTTC
size: .
D: TRBD1
J: TRBJ1-2
V: TRBV29-1

CDR3: CASGPTGVTEAFF
DNA: TGTGCTAGTGGACCAACAGGGGTGACTGAAGCTTTCTTT
size: .
D: TRBD1
J: TRBJ1-1
V: TRBV12-5

CDR3: CASSFRLAGTYNEQFF
DNA: TGTGCCAGCAGCTTCCGACTAGCGGGGACCTACAATGAGCAGTTCTTC
size: once
D: TRBD2
J: TRBJ2-1
V: TRBV7-6

CDR3: CASSQGTGNYGYTF
DNA: TGCGCCAGCAGCCAAGGTACAGGCAACTATGGCTACACCTTC
size: few
D: .
J: TRBJ1-2
V: TRBV4-1

CDR3: CAISGTGTYNEQFF
DNA: TGTGCCATCAGTGGGACAGGAACCTACAATGAGCAGTTCTTC
size: .
D: TRBD1
J: TRBJ2-1
V: TRBV10-3

CDR3: CASQRDQETQYF
DNA: TGTGCCAGCCAACGCGACCAAGAGACCCAGTACTTC
size: .
D: .
J: TRBJ2-5
V: TRBV7-9

CDR3: CASLTGTTEAFF
DNA: TGTGCCAGCCTTACAGGGACCACTGAAGCTTTCTTT
size: few
D: .
J: TRBJ1-1
V: TRBV7-9

CDR3: CASSQDWTAYYGYTF
DNA: TGCGCCAGCAGCCAAGATTGGACAGCTTACTATGGCTACACCTTC
size: .
D: .
J: TRBJ1-2
V: TRBV4-1

CDR3: CASSPITERTDTQYF
DNA: TGTGCCAGCAGTCCTATAACGGAGCGCACAGATACGCAGTATTTT
size: .
D: .
J: TRBJ2-3
V: TRBV27

CDR3: CASSHGQASYEQYF
DNA: TGTGCCAGCAGCCACGGACAGGCGTCCTACGAGCAGTACTTC
size: .
D: TRBD1
J: TRBJ2-7
V: TRBV5-4

CDR3: CSASSQGGSPLHF
DNA: TGCAGTGCTAGTAGTCAGGGGGGTTCACCCCTCCACTTT
size: .
D: TRBD1
J: TRBJ1-6
V: TRBV20-1

CDR3: CATSREGPRGNQPQHF
DNA: TGTGCCACCAGCAGAGAGGGCCCCAGGGGCAATCAGCCCCAGCATTTT
size: .
D: .
J: TRBJ1-5
V: TRBV15

CDR3: CASSSPRTGDPAGYTF
DNA: TGTGCCAGCAGTTCGCCTCGGACAGGCGATCCCGCCGGCTACACCTTC
size: few
D: TRBD1
J: TRBJ1-2
V: TRBV28

CDR3: CASSLSMASGNPKQYF
DNA: TGTGCCAGCAGTTTATCCATGGCTAGCGGGAACCCCAAGCAGTACTTC
size: .
D: TRBD2
J: TRBJ2-7
V: TRBV27

CDR3: CASSLGGRNGYTF
DNA: TGTGCCAGCAGCTTGGGGGGGCGGAATGGCTACACCTTC
size: .
D: .
J: TRBJ1-2
V: TRBV5-6

CDR3: CASSWGQGLDEQYF
DNA: TGTGCCAGCAGTTGGGGACAAGGACTCGATGAGCAGTACTTC
size: .
D: .
J: TRBJ2-7
V: TRBV27

CDR3: CASSVNWDWQNEQFF
DNA: TGTGCCAGCAGCGTTAATTGGGACTGGCAAAATGAGCAGTTCTTC
size: .
D: .
J: TRBJ2-1
V: TRBV9

CDR3: CASTFPRGPNEKLFF
DNA: TGTGCCAGCACTTTTCCTCGGGGTCCTAATGAAAAACTGTTTTTT
size: .
D: .
J: TRBJ1-4
V: TRBV28

CDR3: CASSQEPGRDGEQYF
DNA: TGTGCCAGCAGCCAAGAACCCGGGAGGGACGGTGAGCAGTACTTC
size: .
D: TRBD2
J: TRBJ2-7
V: TRBV3-1/TRBV3-2

CDR3: CASTQGWGTEAFF
DNA: TGTGCCAGCACTCAGGGTTGGGGCACTGAAGCTTTCTTT
size: .
D: .
J: TRBJ1-1
V: TRBV2

CDR3: CASSLRSSGHTGELFF
DNA: TGTGCCAGCAGTTTAAGGAGTAGCGGACACACCGGGGAGCTGTTTTTT
size: .
D: .
J: TRBJ2-2
V: TRBV28

CDR3: CASSLGAGNTEAFF
DNA: TGCGCCAGCAGCTTGGGGGCAGGGAACACTGAAGCTTTCTTT
size: .
D: .
J: TRBJ1-1
V: TRBV5-1

CDR3: CASSLRGSSYNSPLHF
DNA: TGTGCCAGCAGCTTAAGGGGAAGCTCCTATAATTCACCCCTCCACTTT
size: .
D: .
J: TRBJ1-6
V: TRBV7-2

CDR3: CASSLWRQLSGANVLTF
DNA: TGTGCCAGCAGTTTATGGAGACAGTTATCTGGGGCCAACGTCCTGACTTTC
size: .
D: .
J: TRBJ2-6
V: TRBV28

CDR3: CASSPPGLADSTDTQYF
DNA: TGTGCCAGCAGTCCCCCGGGACTAGCCGACAGCACAGATACGCAGTATTTT
size: .
D: TRBD2
J: TRBJ2-3
V: TRBV6-6

CDR3: CSASDPRGTQSYEQYF
DNA: TGCAGTGCTAGTGATCCCCGGGGAACCCAGTCCTACGAGCAGTACTTC
size: few
D: .
J: TRBJ2-7
V: TRBV20-1

CDR3: CASTGGGMGAFF
DNA: TGTGCCAGCACGGGGGGAGGGATGGGAGCTTTCTTT
size: .
D: .
J: TRBJ1-1
V: TRBV2

CDR3: CASGLEGDSPLHF
DNA: TGTGCTAGTGGTTTAGAGGGCGACTCACCCCTCCACTTT
size: .
D: .
J: TRBJ1-6
V: TRBV12-5

CDR3: CASSLEGADTQYF
DNA: TGTGCCAGCAGCTTGGAGGGGGCAGATACGCAGTATTTT
size: .
D: .
J: TRBJ2-3
V: TRBV5-4

CDR3: CASSMGAGWNTEAFF
DNA: TGTGCCAGTAGTATGGGGGCAGGGTGGAACACTGAAGCTTTCTTT
size: .
D: .
J: TRBJ1-1
V: TRBV19

CDR3: CSVANRAGYTF
DNA: TGCAGTGTCGCGAACAGGGCTGGCTACACCTTC
size: .
D: .
J: TRBJ1-2
V: TRBV20-1

CDR3: CASSRTNYYEQYF
DNA: TGTGCCAGCAGCCGGACTAACTACTACGAGCAGTACTTC
size: few
D: .
J: TRBJ2-7
V: TRBV5-4

CDR3: CASSFEVRYGYTF
DNA: TGCGCCAGCAGCTTCGAGGTTCGCTATGGCTACACCTTC
size: .
D: .
J: TRBJ1-2
V: TRBV5-1

CDR3: CASSQEIATQETQYF
DNA: TGCGCCAGCAGTCAAGAAATAGCGACCCAAGAGACCCAGTACTTC
size: .
D: .
J: TRBJ2-5
V: TRBV4-1

CDR3: CASSSAEGNYNEQFF
DNA: TGTGCCAGCAGTTCGGCGGAAGGTAACTACAATGAGCAGTTCTTC
size: .
D: .
J: TRBJ2-1
V: TRBV27

CDR3: CASSQVRRQIGELFF
DNA: TGTGCCAGCTCTCAGGTCCGAAGACAGATCGGGGAGCTGTTTTTT
size: .
D: .
J: TRBJ2-2
V: TRBV18

CDR3: CASSWSGEGTEAFF
DNA: TGTGCCAGTAGTTGGAGTGGGGAGGGCACTGAAGCTTTCTTT
size: .
D: .
J: TRBJ1-1
V: TRBV9

CDR3: CASSLVAGGGDEQFF
DNA: TGTGCCAGCAGCTTAGTGGCGGGGGGCGGCGATGAGCAGTTCTTC
size: .
D: TRBD2
J: TRBJ2-1
V: TRBV7-9

CDR3: CASSITGEYGYTF
DNA: TGTGCCAGTAGTATTACAGGCGAGTATGGCTACACCTTC
size: few
D: .
J: TRBJ1-2
V: TRBV19

CDR3: CSASIAGSNEQYF
DNA: TGCAGTGCTAGTATAGCGGGGTCTAACGAGCAGTACTTC
size: .
D: TRBD2
J: TRBJ2-7
V: TRBV20-1

CDR3: CASSISSGSHYNEQFF
DNA: TGTGCCAGCAGCATCTCGAGCGGGAGTCACTACAATGAGCAGTTCTTC
size: .
D: TRBD2
J: TRBJ2-1
V: TRBV7-9

CDR3: CASSTRGGRGNEQFF
DNA: TGTGCCAGCAGTACGCGGGGGGGCCGGGGCAATGAGCAGTTCTTC
size: once
D: TRBD2
J: TRBJ2-1
V: TRBV6-2/TRBV6-3

CDR3: CSVEEGWGQGWTEAFF
DNA: TGCAGCGTTGAAGAGGGATGGGGCCAGGGATGGACTGAAGCTTTCTTT
size: .
D: .
J: TRBJ1-1
V: TRBV29-1

CDR3: CAIRDGESYGYTF
DNA: TGTGCCATCAGGGACGGGGAGAGCTATGGCTACACCTTC
size: .
D: .
J: TRBJ1-2
V: TRBV10-3

CDR3: CASSQDRAGNTIYF
DNA: TGCGCCAGCAGCCAGGACAGGGCTGGAAACACCATATATTTT
size: .
D: TRBD1
J: TRBJ1-3
V: TRBV5-1